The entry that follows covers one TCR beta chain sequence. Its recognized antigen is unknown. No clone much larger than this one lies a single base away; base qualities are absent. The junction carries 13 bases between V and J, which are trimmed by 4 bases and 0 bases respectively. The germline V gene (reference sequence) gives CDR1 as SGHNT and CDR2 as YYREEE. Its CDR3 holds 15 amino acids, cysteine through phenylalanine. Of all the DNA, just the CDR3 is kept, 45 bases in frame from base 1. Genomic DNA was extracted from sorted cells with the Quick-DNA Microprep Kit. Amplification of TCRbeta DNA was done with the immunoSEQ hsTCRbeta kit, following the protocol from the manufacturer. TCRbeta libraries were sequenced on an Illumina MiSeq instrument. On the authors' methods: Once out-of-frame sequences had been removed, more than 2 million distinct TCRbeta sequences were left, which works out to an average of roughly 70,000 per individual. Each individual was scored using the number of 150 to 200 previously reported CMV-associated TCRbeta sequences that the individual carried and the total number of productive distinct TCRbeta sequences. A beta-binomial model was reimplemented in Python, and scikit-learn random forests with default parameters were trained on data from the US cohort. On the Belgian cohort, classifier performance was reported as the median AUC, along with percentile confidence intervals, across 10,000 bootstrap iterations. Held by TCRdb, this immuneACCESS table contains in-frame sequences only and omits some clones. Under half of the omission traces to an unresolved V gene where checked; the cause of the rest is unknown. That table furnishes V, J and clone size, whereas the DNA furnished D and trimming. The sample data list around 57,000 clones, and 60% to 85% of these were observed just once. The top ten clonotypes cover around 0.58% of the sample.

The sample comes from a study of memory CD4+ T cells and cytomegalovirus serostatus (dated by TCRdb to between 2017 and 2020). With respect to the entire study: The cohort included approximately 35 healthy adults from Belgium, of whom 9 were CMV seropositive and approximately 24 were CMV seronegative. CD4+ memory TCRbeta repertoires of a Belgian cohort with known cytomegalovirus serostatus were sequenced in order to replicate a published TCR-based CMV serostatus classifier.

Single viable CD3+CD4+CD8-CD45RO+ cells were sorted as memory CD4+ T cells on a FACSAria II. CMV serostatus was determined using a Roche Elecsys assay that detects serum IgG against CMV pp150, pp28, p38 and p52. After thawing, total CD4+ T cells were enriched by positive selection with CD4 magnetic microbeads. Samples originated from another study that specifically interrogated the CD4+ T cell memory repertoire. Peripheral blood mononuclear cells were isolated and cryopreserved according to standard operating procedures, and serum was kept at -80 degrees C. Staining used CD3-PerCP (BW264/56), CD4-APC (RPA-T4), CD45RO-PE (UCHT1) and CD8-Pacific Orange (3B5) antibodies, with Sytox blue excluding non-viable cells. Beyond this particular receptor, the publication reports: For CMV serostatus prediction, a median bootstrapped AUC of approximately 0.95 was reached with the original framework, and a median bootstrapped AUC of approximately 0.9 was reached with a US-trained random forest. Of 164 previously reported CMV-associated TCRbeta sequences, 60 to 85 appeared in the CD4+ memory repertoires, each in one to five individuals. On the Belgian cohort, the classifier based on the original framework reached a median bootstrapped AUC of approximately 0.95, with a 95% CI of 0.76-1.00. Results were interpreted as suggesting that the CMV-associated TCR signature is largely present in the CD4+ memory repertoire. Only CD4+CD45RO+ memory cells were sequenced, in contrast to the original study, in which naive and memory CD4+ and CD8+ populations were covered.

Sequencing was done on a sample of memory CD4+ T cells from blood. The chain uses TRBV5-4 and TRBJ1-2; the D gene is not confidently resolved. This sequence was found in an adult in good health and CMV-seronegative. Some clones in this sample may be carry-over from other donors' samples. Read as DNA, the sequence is TGTGCCAGCAGCCCTCGGGAGGGAGCTAACTATGGCTACACCTTC. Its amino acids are CASSPREGANYGYTF.